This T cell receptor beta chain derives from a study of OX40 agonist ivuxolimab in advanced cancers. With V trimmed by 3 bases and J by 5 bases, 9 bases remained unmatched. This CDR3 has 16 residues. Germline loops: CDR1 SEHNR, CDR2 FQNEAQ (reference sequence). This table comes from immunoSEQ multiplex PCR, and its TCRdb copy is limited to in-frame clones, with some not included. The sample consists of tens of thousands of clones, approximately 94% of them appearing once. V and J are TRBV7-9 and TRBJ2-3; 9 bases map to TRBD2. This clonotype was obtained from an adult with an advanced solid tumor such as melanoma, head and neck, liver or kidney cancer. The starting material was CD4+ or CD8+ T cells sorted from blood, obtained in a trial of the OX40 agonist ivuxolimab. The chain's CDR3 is CASSFTSGLGVDTQYF. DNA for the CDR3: TGTGCCAGCAGCTTTACTAGCGGGCTGGGGGTAGATACGCAGTATTTT.